This T cell receptor beta chain originates from a study of T cells in Graves' hyperthyroidism and ophthalmopathy. Study-level information: At the time of initial diagnosis and before any treatment, peripheral blood was collected.

The source material, RNA transcripts, was used to amplify TCR beta CDR3 regions. The HTBI primer set served for first-round RT-PCR of the TCR CDR3. TCRdb analysed the multiplex PCR reads with MiXCR anew, one entry per CDR3 protein. The top ten hold around 11% of the sample, which has some 500,000 distinct CDR3 sequences, less than 25% seen once. Overall study results and limits: Separation of ophthalmopathy from stable hyperthyroidism was achieved by a 13 V-J model. Model output signaled ophthalmopathy a median roughly 6 months ahead of onset.

On this clonotype itself: Its antigen is unidentified.

Germline values: CDR1 MGHRA, CDR2 YSYEKL. This CDR3 is built from 16 residues. Trimming cost V 1 base and J 7 bases; bases outside gene matches: 7. Clinical symptoms, serum thyroxine, TRAb, thyroid ultrasound and orbital computed tomography established diagnosis. Sequencing was done on a sample of blood. The rearrangement uses TRBV4-1 and TRBJ2-2; 9 bases align to TRBD1. The clonotype comes from a woman under 40 with Graves' ophthalmopathy. The CDR3 sequence is CASSQAVTGGIGELFF. As DNA, the CDR3 is TGCGCCAGCAGCCAAGCTGTGACAGGGGGTATCGGGGAGCTGTTTTTT.